The 14 T cell receptor beta chains reported below all come from one sample, sequenced in a study of T cells after yellow fever vaccination. Each CDR3 protein gets one entry after TCRdb re-called the 5' RACE reads with MiXCR. Of 350,000 or so distinct CDR3 sequences in the sample, 8.1% were seen once. Sequencing used PBMCs, obtained 45 days after the first yellow fever vaccination. The receptors were sampled from a man between 18 and 29 years old who received the YFV17D yellow fever vaccine.

This clonotype was recorded many times. The J gene is TRBJ1-5, the V gene TRBV19; D not certain. Trimming stripped 4 bases from V and 2 bases from J, with 12 bases between. The CDR3 is 15 amino acids. The V gene's germline CDR1 is LNHDA and CDR2 SQIVND (reference sequence). CDR3 in DNA: TGTGCCAGTAGTACAGGAGTAAGCGGCAATCAGCCCCAGCATTTT. Amino acids: CASSTGVSGNQPQHF.

The chain employs TRBV7-2 and TRBJ2-5, with D tentatively TRBD2 (6 bases). CDR1 and CDR2 (germline): SGHTA, FQGNSA. The V end was cut by 5 bases, the J end by 4 bases, with 17 bases between. This CDR3 region has 15 residues. The CDR3 sequence is CASSLGGWGVETQYF. DNA for the CDR3: TGTGCCAGCAGCCTTGGTGGCTGGGGGGTAGAGACCCAGTACTTC. Full variable domain (outside the CDR3, taken from reference TRBV7-2 and TRBJ2-5): GAGVSQSPSNKVTEKGKDVELRCDPISGHTALYWYRQSLGQGLEFLIYFQGNSAPDKSGLPSDRFSAERTGGSVSTLTIQRTQQEDSAVYLCASSLGGWGVETQYFGPGTRLLVL.

The CDR3 nucleotides read TGTGCCAGCAGCGTAGAGGGGGGCCTTACTGAAGCTTTCTTT. Protein: CASSVEGGLTEAFF. V is TRBV9 and J is TRBJ1-1, with a weak D call TRBD1 (6 bases). V was shortened by 0 bases and J by 5 bases, with 11 bases between the two germline ends. Germline V gene data show CDR1 as SGDLS and CDR2 as YYNGEE. The CDR3 runs to 14 residues. The variable domain in full, completed from reference TRBV9 and TRBJ1-1, reads DSGVTQTPKHLITATGQRVTLRCSPRSGDLSVYWYQQSLDQGLQFLIQYYNGEERAKGNILERFSAQQFPDLHSELNLSSLELGDSALYFCASSVEGGLTEAFFGQGTRLTVV.

The chain has TRBV6-2 or TRBV6-3 and TRBJ2-1; D is ambiguous. Trimming stripped 6 bases from V and 7 bases from J, with 13 bases between. Germline V gene sequence: CDR1 MNHEY, CDR2 SVGEGT. The CDR3 length is 13 residues. The CDR3 sequence: CASRTQVWNEQFF. In nucleotides, the CDR3 is TGTGCCAGCAGAACCCAGGTCTGGAATGAGCAGTTCTTC.

The chain carries TRBV6-2 or TRBV6-3 and TRBJ1-5; 10 bases are shared with TRBD1. After removal of 2 bases from V and 13 bases from J, the junction contained 14 bases not matched to a gene. Per the germline V gene, CDR1 is MNHEY and CDR2 is SVGEGT. The CDR3 spans 16 residues. CDR3 bases: TGTGCCAGCAGTTACCCACGACAGGGGGCAATATCGTTTCAGCATTTT. Its protein product is CASSYPRQGAISFQHF.

This sequence joins TRBV7-9 and TRBJ1-4; 7 nucleotides line up with TRBD1. The CDR3 extends over 17 amino acids. Germline loops: CDR1 SEHNR, CDR2 FQNEAQ (reference sequence). The V and J ends lost 5 bases and 5 bases, in that order; junction bases with no gene match: 14. The CDR3 nucleotides are TGTGCCAGCAGCCGGACAGGAAGGTCCGCCTTAAATGAAAAACTGTTTTTT. This translates into CASSRTGRSALNEKLFF.

The genes are TRBV24-1 and TRBJ2-3; 7 positions agree with TRBD1. The CDR3 loop spans 14 amino acids. V trimming: 4 bases; J trimming: 8 bases; junction bases outside the gene matches: 8. Germline-derived CDR1 and CDR2 are KGHDR and SFDVKD. The CDR3 DNA reads as TGTGCCACCAGTGAATCGACAGGGTGGGGTACGCAGTATTTT. Translation gives CATSESTGWGTQYF.

This clonotype was counted a few times. The V gene is TRBV5-6, the J gene TRBJ1-3; tentative D call: TRBD1 (6 bases). There are 16 residues in the CDR3. V shed 4 bases and J shed 0 bases, with 14 bases lying between them. Germline V gene sequence: CDR1 SGHDT, CDR2 YYEEEE. The CDR3 is CASSGYRVGSGNTIYF. The DNA for the CDR3 is TGTGCCAGCAGCGGATACAGGGTTGGCTCTGGAAACACCATATATTTT.

The sample holds a few counts of this clonotype. The chain links TRBV7-9 to TRBJ2-5, with D perhaps being TRBD1 or TRBD2 (5 bases each). The CDR3 spans 15 residues. Germline CDR1 reads SEHNR; CDR2 reads FQNEAQ (reference sequence). V was shortened by 0 bases and J by 5 bases, with 13 bases between the two germline ends. CDR3 in DNA: TGTGCCAGCAGCTTAGCCTCGGGACCCCCGGAGACCCAGTACTTC. Translating gives CASSLASGPPETQYF.

There are a few counts of this clonotype. This sequence joins TRBV11-2 and TRBJ2-7; D remains ambiguous. The V end was cut by 3 bases, the J end by 2 bases, with 11 bases between. The CDR3 totals 14 residues. The germline V gene encodes CDR1 SGHAT and CDR2 FQNNGV. The chain's CDR3 is CASSFRVRTYEQYF. CDR3 nucleotides: TGTGCCAGCAGCTTTAGGGTGAGAACCTACGAGCAGTACTTC.

This chain uses TRBV7-2 with TRBJ2-2, with unresolved D. V lost 0 bases and J lost 7, with 18 bases in between. CDR1 SGHTA and CDR2 FQGNSA come from the germline V gene. CDR3 length equals 17 residues. The CDR3 sequence is CASSLATQRPSVGELFF. In DNA, the CDR3 is TGTGCCAGCAGCTTAGCCACCCAGAGGCCCTCGGTCGGGGAGCTGTTTTTT. Combining the CDR3 with reference TRBV7-2 and TRBJ2-2 gives the whole variable domain GAGVSQSPSNKVTEKGKDVELRCDPISGHTALYWYRQSLGQGLEFLIYFQGNSAPDKSGLPSDRFSAERTGGSVSTLTIQRTQQEDSAVYLCASSLATQRPSVGELFFGEGSRLTVL.

This chain links TRBV7-2 with TRBJ2-3; 8 nucleotides match TRBD2. The CDR3 spans 15 residues. Germline CDR1 reads SGHTA; CDR2 reads FQGNSA. The junction had 7 bases not matched to a gene; V was cut back by 4 bases and J by 4 bases. The chain's CDR3 is CASSSQSGGPDTQYF. The DNA of the CDR3 is TGTGCCAGCAGCTCGCAGAGCGGGGGCCCAGATACGCAGTATTTT.

This clonotype was observed a few times. The chain uses TRBV7-8 and TRBJ1-2, with D unclear. V lost 0 bases, J lost 7 bases, and 9 bases lay in between. CDR1 and CDR2 from the germline V gene are SGHVS and FQNEAQ. The CDR3 contains 13 residues. CDR3 region: CASSLASDLGYTF. The CDR3 DNA reads as TGTGCCAGCAGCTTAGCGTCAGATCTTGGCTACACCTTC.

V usage is TRBV18 and J usage is TRBJ2-2; D unclear. Germline V gene sequence: CDR1 KGHSH, CDR2 LQKENI. Trimming stripped 0 bases from V and 6 bases from J, with 11 bases between. The CDR3 runs 15 residues. The chain's CDR3 is CASSPPSLVAGELFF. CDR3 sequence (DNA): TGTGCCAGCTCACCACCGTCGCTAGTTGCCGGGGAGCTGTTTTTT.